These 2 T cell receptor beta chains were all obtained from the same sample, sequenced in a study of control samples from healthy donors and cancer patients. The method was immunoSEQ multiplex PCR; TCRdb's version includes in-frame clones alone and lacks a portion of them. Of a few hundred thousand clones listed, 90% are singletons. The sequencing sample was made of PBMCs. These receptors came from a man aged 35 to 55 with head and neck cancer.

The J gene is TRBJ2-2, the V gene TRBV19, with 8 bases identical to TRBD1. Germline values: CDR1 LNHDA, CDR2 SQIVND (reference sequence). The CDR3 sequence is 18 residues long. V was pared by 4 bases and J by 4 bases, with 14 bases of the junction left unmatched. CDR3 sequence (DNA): TGTGCCAGTAGTACTCCCCTCGACAGGGGCGTAGGCACCGGGGAGCTGTTTTTT. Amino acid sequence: CASSTPLDRGVGTGELFF.

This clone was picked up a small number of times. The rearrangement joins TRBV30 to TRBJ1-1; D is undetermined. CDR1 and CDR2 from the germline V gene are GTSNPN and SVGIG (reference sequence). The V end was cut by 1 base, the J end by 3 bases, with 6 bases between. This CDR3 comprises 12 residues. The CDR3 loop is CAWSETDTEAFF. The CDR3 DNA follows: TGTGCCTGGAGTGAAACAGACACTGAAGCTTTCTTT.